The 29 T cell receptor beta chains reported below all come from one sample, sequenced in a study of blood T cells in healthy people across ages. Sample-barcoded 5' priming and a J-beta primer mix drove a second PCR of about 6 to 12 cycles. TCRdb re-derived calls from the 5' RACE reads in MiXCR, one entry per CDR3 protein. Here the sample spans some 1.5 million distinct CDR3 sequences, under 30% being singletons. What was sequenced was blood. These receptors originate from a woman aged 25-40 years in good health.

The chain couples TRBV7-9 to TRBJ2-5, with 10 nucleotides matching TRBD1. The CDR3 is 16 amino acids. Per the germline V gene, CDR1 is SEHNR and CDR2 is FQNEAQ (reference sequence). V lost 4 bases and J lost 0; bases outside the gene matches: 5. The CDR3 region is CASSSGQGNNQETQYF. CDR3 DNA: TGTGCCAGCAGCTCGGGACAGGGGAACAACCAAGAGACCCAGTACTTC.

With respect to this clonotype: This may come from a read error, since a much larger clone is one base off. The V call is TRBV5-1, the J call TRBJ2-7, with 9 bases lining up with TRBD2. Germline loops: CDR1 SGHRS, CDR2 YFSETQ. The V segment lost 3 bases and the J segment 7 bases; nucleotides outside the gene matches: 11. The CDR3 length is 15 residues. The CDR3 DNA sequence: TGCGCCAGCAGCTCAGCGGGAGGTTCGTTGTATGAGCAGTACTTC. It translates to CASSSAGGSLYEQYF. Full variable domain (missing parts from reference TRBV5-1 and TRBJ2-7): KAGVTQTPRYLIKTRGQQVTLSCSPISGHRSVSWYQQTPGQGLQFLFEYFSETQRNKGNFPGRFSGRQFSNSRSEMNVSTLELGDSALYLCASSSAGGSLYEQYFGPGTRLTVT.

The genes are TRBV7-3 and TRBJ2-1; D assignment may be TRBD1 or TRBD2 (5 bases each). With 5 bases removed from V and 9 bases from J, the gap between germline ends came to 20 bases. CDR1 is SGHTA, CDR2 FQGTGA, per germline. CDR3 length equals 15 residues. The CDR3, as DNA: TGTGCCAGCAGCCCGATGACCTCTGGGGGTGGTGAGCAGTTCTTC. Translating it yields CASSPMTSGGGEQFF.

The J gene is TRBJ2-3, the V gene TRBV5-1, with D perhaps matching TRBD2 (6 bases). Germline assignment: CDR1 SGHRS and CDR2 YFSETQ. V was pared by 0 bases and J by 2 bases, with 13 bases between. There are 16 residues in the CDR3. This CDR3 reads CASSLDGRGNTDTQYF. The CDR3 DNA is TGCGCCAGCAGCTTGGATGGGCGGGGAAACACAGATACGCAGTATTTT.

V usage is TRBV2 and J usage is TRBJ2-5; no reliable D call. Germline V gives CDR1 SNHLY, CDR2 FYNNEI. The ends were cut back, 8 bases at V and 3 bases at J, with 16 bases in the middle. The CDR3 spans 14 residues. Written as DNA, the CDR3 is TGTGCCAGCGTCCAATCGAGGCCGGAAGAGACCCAGTACTTC. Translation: CASVQSRPEETQYF.

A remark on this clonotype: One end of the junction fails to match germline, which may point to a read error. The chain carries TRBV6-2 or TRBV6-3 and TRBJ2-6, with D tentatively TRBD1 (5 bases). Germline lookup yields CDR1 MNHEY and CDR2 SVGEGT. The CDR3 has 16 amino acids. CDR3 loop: CASSQAYGSGANVRTF. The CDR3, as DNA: TGTGCCAGCAGCCAAGCGTATGGCTCTGGGGCCAACGTCCGGACTTTC.

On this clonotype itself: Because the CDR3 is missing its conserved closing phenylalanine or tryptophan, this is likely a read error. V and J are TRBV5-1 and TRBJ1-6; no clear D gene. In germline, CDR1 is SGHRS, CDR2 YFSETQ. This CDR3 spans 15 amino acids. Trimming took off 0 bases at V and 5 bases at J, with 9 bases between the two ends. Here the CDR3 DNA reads TGCGCCAGCAGCTTGGATTCCGGGCATAATTCACCCCTCCACTGT. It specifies CASSLDSGHNSPLHC.

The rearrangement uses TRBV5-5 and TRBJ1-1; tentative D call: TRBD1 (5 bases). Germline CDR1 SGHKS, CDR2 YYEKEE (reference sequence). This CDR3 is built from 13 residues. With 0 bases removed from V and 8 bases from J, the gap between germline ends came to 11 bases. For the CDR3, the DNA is TGTGCCAGCAGCTTGGACCTTCACAGGGAAGCTTTCTTT. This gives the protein CASSLDLHREAFF.

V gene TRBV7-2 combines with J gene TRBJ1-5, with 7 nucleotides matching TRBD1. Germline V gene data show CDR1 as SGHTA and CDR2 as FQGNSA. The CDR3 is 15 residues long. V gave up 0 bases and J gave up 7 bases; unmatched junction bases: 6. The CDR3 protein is CTSSLAQGTRQPQHF. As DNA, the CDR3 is TGTACCAGCAGCTTAGCACAGGGGACTCGGCAGCCCCAGCATTTT.

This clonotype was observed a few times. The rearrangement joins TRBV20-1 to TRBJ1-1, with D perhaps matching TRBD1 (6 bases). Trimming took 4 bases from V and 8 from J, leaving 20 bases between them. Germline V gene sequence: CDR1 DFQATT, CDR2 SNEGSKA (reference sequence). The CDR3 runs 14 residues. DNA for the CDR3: TGCAGTGCTATACGACAGGCTCACACCGCAGAAGCTTTCTTT. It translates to CSAIRQAHTAEAFF.

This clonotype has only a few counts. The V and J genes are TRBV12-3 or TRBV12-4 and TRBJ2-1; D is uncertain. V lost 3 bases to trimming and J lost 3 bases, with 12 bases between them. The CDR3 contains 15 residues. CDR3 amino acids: CASSFSRSLYNEQFF. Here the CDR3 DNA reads TGTGCCAGCAGTTTTTCTAGGTCCCTCTACAATGAGCAGTTCTTC.

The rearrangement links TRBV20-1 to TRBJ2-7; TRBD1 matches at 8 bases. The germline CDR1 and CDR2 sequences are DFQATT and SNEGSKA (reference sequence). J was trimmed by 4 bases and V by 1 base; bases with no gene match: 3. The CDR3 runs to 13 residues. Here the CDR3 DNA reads TGCAGTGCTAGAGGGGACAGGCCTTACGAGCAGTACTTC. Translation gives CSARGDRPYEQYF.

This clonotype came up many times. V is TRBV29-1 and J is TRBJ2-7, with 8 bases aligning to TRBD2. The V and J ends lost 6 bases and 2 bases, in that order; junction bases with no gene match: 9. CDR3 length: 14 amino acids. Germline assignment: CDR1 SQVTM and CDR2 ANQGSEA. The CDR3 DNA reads TGCAGCGTGGGATTAGCGGGAAGAACCTACGAGCAGTACTTC. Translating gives CSVGLAGRTYEQYF.

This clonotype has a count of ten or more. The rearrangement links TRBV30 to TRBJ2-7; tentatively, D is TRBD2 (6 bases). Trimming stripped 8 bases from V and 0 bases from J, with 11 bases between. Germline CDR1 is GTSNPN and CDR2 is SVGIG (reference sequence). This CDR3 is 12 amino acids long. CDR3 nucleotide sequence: TGTGCCCTAAGGCGGGACTCCTACGAGCAGTACTTC. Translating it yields CALRRDSYEQYF. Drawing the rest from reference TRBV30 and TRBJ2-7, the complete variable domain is SQTIHQWPATLVQPVGSPLSLECTVEGTSNPNLYWYRQAAGRGLQLLFYSVGIGQISSEVPQNLSASRPQDRQFILSSKKLLLSDSGFYLCALRRDSYEQYFGPGTRLTVT.

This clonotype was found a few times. CDR3 bases: TGTGCCAGCTCACCGATACAAGACACCGAGCAGTTCTTC. Protein: CASSPIQDTEQFF. The chain is built from TRBV18 and TRBJ2-1; D unresolved. The CDR3 is 13 amino acids. Trimming pared 3 bases from V and 10 bases from J, leaving 13 bases between. Germline V gives CDR1 KGHSH, CDR2 LQKENI.

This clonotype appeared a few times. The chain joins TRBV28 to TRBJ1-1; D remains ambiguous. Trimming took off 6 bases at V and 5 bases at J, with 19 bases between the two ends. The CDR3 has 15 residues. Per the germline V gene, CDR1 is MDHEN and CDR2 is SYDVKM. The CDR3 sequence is CASRSGWIKNTEAFF. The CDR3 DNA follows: TGTGCCAGCAGGAGCGGGTGGATAAAGAATACTGAAGCTTTCTTT.

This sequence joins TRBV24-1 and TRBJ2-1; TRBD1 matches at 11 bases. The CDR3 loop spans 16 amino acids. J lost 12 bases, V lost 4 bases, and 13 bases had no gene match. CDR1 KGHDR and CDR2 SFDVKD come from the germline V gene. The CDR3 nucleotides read TGTGCCACCAGTGACTCCGGGACAGGGGGGGGGATAAGGCAGTTCTTC. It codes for CATSDSGTGGGIRQFF.

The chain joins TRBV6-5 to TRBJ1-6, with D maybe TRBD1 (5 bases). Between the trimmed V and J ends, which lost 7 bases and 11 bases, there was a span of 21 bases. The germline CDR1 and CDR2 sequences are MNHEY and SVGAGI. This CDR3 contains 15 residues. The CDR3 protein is CASNRASWGDAPLHF. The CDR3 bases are TGTGCCAGCAACCGGGCCTCCTGGGGGGATGCACCCCTCCACTTT.

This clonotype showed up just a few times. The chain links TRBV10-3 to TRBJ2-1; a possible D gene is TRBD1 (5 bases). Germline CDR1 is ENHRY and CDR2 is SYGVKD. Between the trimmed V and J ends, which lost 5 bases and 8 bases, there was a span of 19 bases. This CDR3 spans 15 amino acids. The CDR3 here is CAISPVSQGKDEQFF. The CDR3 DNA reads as TGTGCCATCAGTCCGGTGAGCCAGGGAAAGGATGAGCAGTTCTTC.

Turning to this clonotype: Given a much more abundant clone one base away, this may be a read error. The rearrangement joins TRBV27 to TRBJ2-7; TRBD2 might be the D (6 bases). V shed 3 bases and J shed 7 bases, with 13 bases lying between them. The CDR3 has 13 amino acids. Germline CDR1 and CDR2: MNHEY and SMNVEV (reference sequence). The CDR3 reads CASSFSRGWEQYF. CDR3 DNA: TGTGCCAGCAGTTTCTCACGGGGGTGGGAGCAGTACTTC.

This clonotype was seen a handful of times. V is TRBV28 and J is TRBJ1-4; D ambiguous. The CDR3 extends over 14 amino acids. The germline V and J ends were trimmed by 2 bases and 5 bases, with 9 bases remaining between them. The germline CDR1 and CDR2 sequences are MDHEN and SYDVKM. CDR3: CASSLKGLNEKLFF. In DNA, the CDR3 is TGTGCCAGCAGTTTAAAAGGGTTAAATGAAAAACTGTTTTTT.

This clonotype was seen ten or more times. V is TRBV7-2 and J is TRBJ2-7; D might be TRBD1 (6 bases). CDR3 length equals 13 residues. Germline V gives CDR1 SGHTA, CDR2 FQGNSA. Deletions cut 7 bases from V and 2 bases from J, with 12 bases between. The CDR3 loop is CASTPGVTYEQYF. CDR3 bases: TGTGCCAGCACCCCAGGGGTTACCTACGAGCAGTACTTC.

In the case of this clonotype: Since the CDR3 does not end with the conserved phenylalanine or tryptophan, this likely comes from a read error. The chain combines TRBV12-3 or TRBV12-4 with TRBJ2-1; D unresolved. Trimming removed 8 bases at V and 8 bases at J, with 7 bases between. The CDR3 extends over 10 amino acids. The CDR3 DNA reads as TGTGCCAGCGCACACTATGAGCAGTTCGTC. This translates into CASAHYEQFV.

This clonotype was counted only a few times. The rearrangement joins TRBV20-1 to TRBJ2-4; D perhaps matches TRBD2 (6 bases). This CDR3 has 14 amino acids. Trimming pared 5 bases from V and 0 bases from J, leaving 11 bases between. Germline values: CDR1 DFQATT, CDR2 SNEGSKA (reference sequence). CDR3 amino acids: CSAGLTRAKNIQYF. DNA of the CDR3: TGCAGTGCTGGCCTGACTAGAGCCAAAAACATTCAGTACTTC.

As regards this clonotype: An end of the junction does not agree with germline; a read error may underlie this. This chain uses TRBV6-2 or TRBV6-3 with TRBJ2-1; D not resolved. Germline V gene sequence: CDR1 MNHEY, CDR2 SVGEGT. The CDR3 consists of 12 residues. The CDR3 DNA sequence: TGTGCCAGCAGTCACTCTTCCGAGACCCAGTTCTTC. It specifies CASSHSSETQFF.

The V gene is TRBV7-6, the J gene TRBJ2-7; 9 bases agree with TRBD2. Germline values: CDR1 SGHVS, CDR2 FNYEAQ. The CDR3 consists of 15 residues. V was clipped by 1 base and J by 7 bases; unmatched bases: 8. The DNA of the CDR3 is TGTGCCAGCAGCTTAGTTGCGGGGGGGCGTGATGAGCAGTACTTC. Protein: CASSLVAGGRDEQYF.

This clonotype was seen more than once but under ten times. CDR3 loop: CASRDKTIGEAAKNIQYF. The CDR3 coding sequence is TGTGCCAGCAGAGATAAAACGATAGGGGAGGCGGCCAAAAACATTCAGTACTTC. The V and J genes are TRBV6-1 and TRBJ2-4, with D possibly TRBD2 on 6 matching bases. Germline CDR1 and CDR2: MNHNS and SASEGT. The CDR3 totals 18 residues. V dropped 6 bases and J dropped 1 base, with 22 bases sitting between them.

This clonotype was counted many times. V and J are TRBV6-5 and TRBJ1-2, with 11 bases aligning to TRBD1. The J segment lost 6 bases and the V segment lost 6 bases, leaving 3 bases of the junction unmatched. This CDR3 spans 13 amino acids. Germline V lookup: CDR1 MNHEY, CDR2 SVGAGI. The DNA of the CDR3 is TGTGCCAGCAGAGGGACAGGGGGGAATGGCTACACCTTC. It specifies CASRGTGGNGYTF.

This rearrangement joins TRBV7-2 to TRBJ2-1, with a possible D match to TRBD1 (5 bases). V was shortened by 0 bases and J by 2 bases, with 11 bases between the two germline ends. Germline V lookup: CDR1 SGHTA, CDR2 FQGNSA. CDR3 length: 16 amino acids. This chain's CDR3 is CASSLARTLTYNEQFF. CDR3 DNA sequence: TGTGCCAGCAGCTTAGCTAGGACATTAACCTACAATGAGCAGTTCTTC.